This is a list of T cell receptor beta chains from one sample in a study of blood T cell repertoires in COVID-19. Measured with immunoSEQ multiplex PCR; TCRdb has only the in-frame clones, and not every one. The data show 81,000 or so clones, with about 89% seen just once and around 12% held by the top ten. Sequencing used peripheral blood. Receptor source: a man aged 65-85 years with active or convalescent COVID-19. Both conserved end residues are part of each CDR3. D genes are given only for firm matches. The size field is filled for only some rows; it gives once, few, many or a size class.

TRBD2	TRBJ2-7	TRBV5-4	once	TGTGCCAGCAGCGGCCGGGGGGATCTCGACGAGCAGTACTTC	CASSGRGDLDEQYF
TRBD2	TRBJ2-3	TRBV7-6	NA	TGTGCCAGCAGCTTACTGGGGGGGGTGAACACAGATACGCAGTATTTT	CASSLLGGVNTDTQYF
TRBD1	TRBJ2-5	TRBV18	few	TGTGCCAGCTCCCTGAGACAGGGTGAAGAGACCCAGTACTTC	CASSLRQGEETQYF
TRBD1	TRBJ1-4	TRBV6-1	NA	TGTGCCAGCAGTGATACAGGGGAGGAGAAACTGTTTTTT	CASSDTGEEKLFF
TRBD1	TRBJ1-2	TRBV7-8	NA	TGTGCCAGCAGAATAGCCGACAGGGACTATGGCTACACCTTC	CASRIADRDYGYTF
TRBD1	TRBJ1-1	TRBV3-1/TRBV3-2	NA	TGTGCCAGCAGCGACTTGTTTCTAGGACAGGGGGCGCGTACTGAAGCTTTCTTT	CASSDLFLGQGARTEAFF
TRBD1	TRBJ1-2	TRBV7-3	NA	TGTGCCAGCAGCTTAACCCGCGGACAGGGGGCGTTTGGCTACACCTTC	CASSLTRGQGAFGYTF
TRBD1	TRBJ1-2	TRBV6-5	NA	TGTGCCAGCAGAAATCAGGGGGGAGTAGGAGGCTACACCTTC	CASRNQGGVGGYTF
TRBD1	TRBJ1-3	TRBV30	NA	TGTGCCTGGAGTGGTGCAGGGGGCTTATGGGGAAACACCATATATTTT	CAWSGAGGLWGNTIYF
TRBD2	TRBJ2-1	TRBV5-6	few	TGTGCCAGCAGCCCGGGACTAGCGGGGGCGCCTATGTACAATGAGCAGTTCTTC	CASSPGLAGAPMYNEQFF
NA	TRBJ1-1	TRBV5-6	NA	TGTGCCAGCAGCCCTGCGAGGTATGACACTGAAGCTTTCTTT	CASSPARYDTEAFF
TRBD2	TRBJ2-1	TRBV3-1/TRBV3-2	few	TGTGCCAGCAGCCAGCGGGGGGGCCAGTTCAATGAGCAGTTCTTC	CASSQRGGQFNEQFF
NA	TRBJ2-7	TRBV7-2	NA	TGTGCCAGCAGCTTAGCGCGGGGCCCCTACGAGCAGTACTTC	CASSLARGPYEQYF
NA	TRBJ1-1	TRBV5-6	NA	TGTGCCAGCAGCTTGGCCTTCAGGGATGTTGGGACTGAAGCTTTCTTT	CASSLAFRDVGTEAFF
NA	TRBJ1-6	TRBV2	NA	TGTGCCAGCAGGGGAGATAATTCACCCCTCCACTTT	CASRGDNSPLHF
NA	TRBJ2-1	TRBV19	NA	TGTGCCAGTAGTATTGAGCGGCTCCCTTCCTACAATGAGCAGTTCTTC	CASSIERLPSYNEQFF
NA	TRBJ2-3	TRBV5-6	once	TGTGCCAGCAGCTTGGCCCACAGGGATACGCAGTATTTT	CASSLAHRDTQYF
TRBD1	TRBJ2-5	TRBV2	NA	TGTGCCAGCAAAACAGGGGCAGAGACCCAGTACTTC	CASKTGAETQYF
TRBD1	TRBJ2-1	TRBV10-3	NA	TGTGCCATCAGCGGACAGGGGGTTTCCAATGAGCAGTTCTTC	CAISGQGVSNEQFF
TRBD1	TRBJ1-2	TRBV9	NA	TGTGCCAGCAGCCCGGGACAGCCGCCTAACTATGGCTACACCTTC	CASSPGQPPNYGYTF
TRBD1	TRBJ1-6	TRBV5-1	NA	TGCGCCAGCAGTGAACAGGGGCGTAGGTCCTATAATTCACCCCTCCACTTT	CASSEQGRRSYNSPLHF
TRBD1	TRBJ1-6	TRBV4-3	NA	TGCGCCAGCAGCCAACTAGGGACAGGAGAATCACCCCTCCACTTT	CASSQLGTGESPLHF
TRBD2	TRBJ2-1	TRBV19	NA	TGTGCCAGTAGTACCCCGACTAGCGGGGGACGGTACAATGAGCAGTTCTTC	CASSTPTSGGRYNEQFF
NA	TRBJ2-5	TRBV7-2	NA	TGTGCCAGCAGCTTACTCTCCCAAGAGACCCAGTACTTC	CASSLLSQETQYF
NA	TRBJ2-3	TRBV9	few	TGTGCCAGCAGCGTCCAGGGCAGCACAGATACGCAGTATTTT	CASSVQGSTDTQYF
TRBD1	TRBJ1-4	TRBV2	NA	TGTGCCAGCAGGGACAGGGGAACGACTAATGAAAAACTGTTTTTT	CASRDRGTTNEKLFF
NA	TRBJ1-5	TRBV19	NA	TGTGCCAGTAGTATTAGATCAGGGGCCCAGCCCCAGCATTTT	CASSIRSGAQPQHF
TRBD2	TRBJ2-1	TRBV27	NA	TGTGCCAGCAGTCAGACTAGCGGGACCTACAATGAGCAGTTCTTC	CASSQTSGTYNEQFF
TRBD2	TRBJ2-3	TRBV5-1	NA	TGCGCCAGCAGCTTGCCGGTCTCTAGCGGGGGCCCCTCCACAGATACGCAGTATTTT	CASSLPVSSGGPSTDTQYF
TRBD1	TRBJ2-7	TRBV2	NA	TGTGCCAGCAGTGAGGGACCGGACAGGGAATACTACGAGCAGTACTTC	CASSEGPDREYYEQYF
NA	TRBJ1-2	TRBV9	NA	TGTGCCAGCAGCGTAGTTCCAGGAACATCTAACTATGGCTACACCTTC	CASSVVPGTSNYGYTF
TRBD1	TRBJ2-7	TRBV19	NA	TGTGCCAGTACCCCAAGGGACAGGATAAACGAGCAGTACTTC	CASTPRDRINEQYF
TRBD1	TRBJ2-7	TRBV27	NA	TGTGCCAGCAGCCCGGACAGGCTTCTATCCTACGAGCAGTACTTC	CASSPDRLLSYEQYF
TRBD1	TRBJ1-4	TRBV9	NA	TGTGCCAGCAGCCGGAGACAGGGGGTGATCGGTGAAAAACTGTTTTTT	CASSRRQGVIGEKLFF
TRBD1	TRBJ2-7	TRBV27	NA	TGTGCCAGCAGTGACCGGACAGGGGGCTACGAGCAGTACTTC	CASSDRTGGYEQYF
NA	TRBJ1-3	TRBV6-5	NA	TGTGCCAGCACCGGGGGGGGATCTGGAAACACCATATATTTT	CASTGGGSGNTIYF
NA	TRBJ1-6	TRBV5-4	NA	TGTGCCAGCAGCCGAACGGGGGTGTTGAAATCACCCCTCCACTTT	CASSRTGVLKSPLHF
NA	TRBJ2-7	TRBV3-1/TRBV3-2	NA	TGTGCCAGCAGCTCTAGACGGGACTACGAGCAGTACTTC	CASSSRRDYEQYF
TRBD1	TRBJ2-7	TRBV11-2	NA	TGTGCCAGCAGCTTAACGGGACAGGGCCCCTACGAGCAGTACTTC	CASSLTGQGPYEQYF
TRBD1	TRBJ2-1	TRBV7-9	NA	TGTGCCAGCAGCTTACAGGGGGCCCCCAATGAGCAGTTCTTC	CASSLQGAPNEQFF
TRBD1	TRBJ2-7	TRBV5-1	NA	TGCGCCAGCAGCTTGGGACAGGGCGGCTCCTACGAGCAGTACTTC	CASSLGQGGSYEQYF
TRBD1	TRBJ2-3	TRBV10-3	NA	TGTGCCATCAGTGAGTCAAGGGGGCAGAGCACAGATACGCAGTATTTT	CAISESRGQSTDTQYF
TRBD1	TRBJ1-5	TRBV14	NA	TGTGCCAGCAGCCAAGAGGGGGACAGGGGCTATCAGCCCCAGCATTTT	CASSQEGDRGYQPQHF
NA	TRBJ2-7	TRBV2	NA	TGTGCCAGCAGTGTAGTCAGGGACGAGCAGTACTTC	CASSVVRDEQYF
NA	TRBJ1-1	TRBV30	NA	TGTGCCTGGAGTGTACCGGACAGTAGCACTGAAGCTTTCTTT	CAWSVPDSSTEAFF
NA	TRBJ1-3	TRBV5-5	NA	TGTGCCAGCAGCTGGACAGTACTCTCTGGAAACACCATATATTTT	CASSWTVLSGNTIYF
NA	TRBJ1-2	TRBV4-2	NA	TGTGCCAGCAGCCAAGATCTACAGGGTCTTGGCTACACCTTC	CASSQDLQGLGYTF
NA	TRBJ1-1	TRBV28	once	TGTGCCAGCAGTTTACGGGGGTACACTGAAGCTTTCTTT	CASSLRGYTEAFF
NA	TRBJ1-5	TRBV10-3	NA	TGTGCCACCTCAGTGTCAGGACAAGCTAGCAATCAGCCCCAGCATTTT	CATSVSGQASNQPQHF